Each of the 5 T cell receptor beta chains below was sequenced from the same sample in a study of cytomegalovirus exposure and HLA in healthy donors. 13 Jbeta primers and 60 Vbeta primers were used for the PCR. Method: immunoSEQ multiplex PCR; TCRdb's copy keeps in-frame clones and lacks some. The sample includes about 130,000 clones, 75% to 85% of them seen just once. Sample: PBMCs. The receptors shown here come from a man younger than 35 in good health and CMV-seronegative.

This clone showed up just a few times. The V gene is TRBV9, the J gene TRBJ1-2, with 7 positions matching TRBD1. The germline V gene encodes CDR1 SGDLS and CDR2 YYNGEE. This CDR3 contains 14 residues. V lost 3 bases and J lost 4; bases outside the gene matches: 6. The CDR3 nucleotides read TGTGCCAGCAGCGGAGACGGGACAGCCTATGGCTACACCTTC. Protein: CASSGDGTAYGYTF. Complete variable domain (other parts from reference TRBV9 and TRBJ1-2): DSGVTQTPKHLITATGQRVTLRCSPRSGDLSVYWYQQSLDQGLQFLIQYYNGEERAKGNILERFSAQQFPDLHSELNLSSLELGDSALYFCASSGDGTAYGYTFGSGTRLTVV.

The chain is built from TRBV19 and TRBJ1-1, with D maybe TRBD1 (5 bases). CDR3 length: 15 amino acids. Germline CDR1 LNHDA, CDR2 SQIVND (reference sequence). The V end was cut by 4 bases, the J end by 4 bases, with 16 bases between. The CDR3 DNA follows: TGTGCCAGTAGTAAACCCCCAGGGAGGGGCACTGAAGCTTTCTTT. It specifies CASSKPPGRGTEAFF.

The CDR3: CASSLKRREVDTQYF. CDR3 DNA sequence: TGTGCCAGCAGCTTAAAGCGGAGGGAGGTAGATACGCAGTATTTT. This chain connects TRBV7-9 to TRBJ2-3, with TRBD2 as a possible D gene (6 bases). Germline values: CDR1 SEHNR, CDR2 FQNEAQ (reference sequence). The CDR3 spans 15 residues. Deletions cut 2 bases from V and 5 bases from J, with 14 bases between.

V usage is TRBV9 and J usage is TRBJ2-1; the D is unclear. Germline CDR1 SGDLS, CDR2 YYNGEE. The CDR3 spans 13 residues. V was cut by 2 bases and J by 9 bases, with 12 bases left in between. The CDR3 bases are TGTGCCAGCAGCGTTCGAGGTCAGTCTGAGCAGTTCTTC. Amino acids: CASSVRGQSEQFF. Full variable domain (missing parts from reference TRBV9 and TRBJ2-1): DSGVTQTPKHLITATGQRVTLRCSPRSGDLSVYWYQQSLDQGLQFLIQYYNGEERAKGNILERFSAQQFPDLHSELNLSSLELGDSALYFCASSVRGQSEQFFGPGTRLTVL.

The CDR3 bases are TGTGCCAGCAGGGACAGATCAACTAATGAAAAACTGTTTTTT. Translating gives CASRDRSTNEKLFF. V usage is TRBV6-5 and J usage is TRBJ1-4; a weak D match, TRBD1 (6 bases). Germline CDR1 MNHEY, CDR2 SVGAGI. The CDR3 covers 14 residues. The V and J ends lost 6 bases and 0 bases respectively, with 8 bases between them.